This entry lists 8 T cell receptor beta chains sequenced from one sample in a study of cytomegalovirus exposure and HLA in healthy donors. The PCR ran on 60 Vbeta and 13 Jbeta primers. Data came from immunoSEQ multiplex PCR; TCRdb stores just in-frame clones and leaves some out. The sample includes roughly 13,000 clones, roughly 63% of them seen just once. The sequencing sample was made of PBMCs. The receptor source for this set is a woman aged 50 to 60 in good health and CMV-seropositive.

The chain couples TRBV6-5 to TRBJ2-7; no clear D gene. Per the germline V gene, CDR1 is MNHEY and CDR2 is SVGAGI. With 5 bases removed from V and 2 bases from J, the gap between germline ends came to 10 bases. The CDR3 sequence is 13 residues long. This CDR3 is CASSKEITYEQYF. The CDR3 DNA is TGTGCCAGCAGTAAGGAGATCACCTACGAGCAGTACTTC.

The rearrangement joins TRBV7-2 to TRBJ2-3; D may be TRBD1 (5 bases). This CDR3 region has 16 residues. Germline-derived CDR1 and CDR2 are SGHTA and FQGNSA. Trimming cost V 1 base and J 4 bases, with 15 bases left between them. For the CDR3, the DNA is TGTGCCAGCAGCTTAGGCGGTAGCTGGGGCGCAGATACGCAGTATTTT. This gives the protein CASSLGGSWGADTQYF.

This sequence joins TRBV10-2 and TRBJ1-2; 9 positions match TRBD1. The germline V gene encodes CDR1 WSHSY and CDR2 SAAADI. This CDR3 has 14 amino acids. Trimming took 0 bases from V and 6 from J; bases not matched to a gene: 2. DNA of the CDR3: TGCGCCAGCAGTGAGTCTACAGGGGGCGATGGCTACACCTTC. Amino acid sequence: CASSESTGGDGYTF.

The chain recombines TRBV7-2 with TRBJ2-3, with a possible D match to TRBD2 (6 bases). The V end was cut by 3 bases, the J end by 2 bases, with 9 bases between. Per germline, CDR1 SGHTA and CDR2 FQGNSA. The CDR3 totals 14 residues. The DNA of the CDR3 is TGTGCCAGCAGCTTCCGGACTACCACAGATACGCAGTATTTT. Its protein is CASSFRTTTDTQYF.

The chain links TRBV4-2 to TRBJ2-7, with TRBD2 matching 7 bases. The germline CDR1 and CDR2 sequences are LGHNA and YNFKEQ. J lost 0 bases, V lost 1 base, and 6 bases had no gene match. CDR3 length: 16 amino acids. CDR3 sequence: CASSQVEGGSSYEQYF. Written as DNA, the CDR3 is TGTGCCAGCAGCCAAGTAGAGGGAGGGAGCTCCTACGAGCAGTACTTC.

The chain is built from TRBV27 and TRBJ2-7; 7 bases align to TRBD1. The CDR3 has 12 amino acids. After removal of 5 bases from V and 5 bases from J, the junction contained 3 bases not matched to a gene. Germline V gives CDR1 MNHEY, CDR2 SMNVEV (reference sequence). The CDR3 protein is CASSQGVDEQYF. CDR3 coding DNA: TGTGCCAGCAGTCAGGGGGTAGACGAGCAGTACTTC.

This clone was counted a few times. The chain joins TRBV4-3 to TRBJ2-1; TRBD2 aligns across 12 bases. With V trimmed by 4 bases and J by 5 bases, 3 bases remained unmatched. This CDR3 is built from 15 residues. In germline, CDR1 is LGHNA, CDR2 YSLEER. The CDR3 sequence: CASSPSGRVHNEQFF. CDR3 bases: TGCGCCAGCAGCCCTAGCGGGAGGGTCCACAATGAGCAGTTCTTC.

Only a few counts were recorded for this clone. CDR3 nucleotides: TGTGCCAGCAGTTACGACGGACTCGACAATGAGCAGTTCTTC. The encoded protein is CASSYDGLDNEQFF. This chain uses TRBV6-5 with TRBJ2-1; the D gene is possibly TRBD2 (5 bases). V was cut by 2 bases and J by 5 bases, with 10 bases left in between. Germline CDR1 reads MNHEY; CDR2 reads SVGAGI. The length of the CDR3 is 14 residues.